This TCR beta chain was found in a study of shared clonotypes between healthy human individuals. Profiling relied on immunoSEQ multiplex PCR, and the TCRdb table lists in-frame clones only, not all of them. The table lists approximately 1.4 million clones, 95% to 99% of them singletons. Worth noting for this clone: Other DNA sequences in the sample encode the same CDR3.

Per the germline V gene, CDR1 is SNHLY and CDR2 is FYNNEI. This CDR3 contains 11 residues. The germline V and J ends were trimmed by 8 bases and 0 bases, with 3 bases remaining between them. The specimen sequenced was naive CD4+ T cells sorted from blood. Subset denoted: CD45RA+ positively selected. This rearrangement joins TRBV2 to TRBJ2-3; the D is unclear. The receptor was derived from a man aged 25-45 years in good health. CDR3 in amino acids: CASRSTDTQYF. Here the CDR3 DNA reads TGTGCCAGCCGGAGCACAGATACGCAGTATTTT.